The 21 T cell receptor beta chains below come from one sample, sequenced in a study of Ad26.COV2.S vaccination and SARS-CoV-2 variants. Libraries were prepared by immunoSEQ multiplex PCR; TCRdb keeps only in-frame clonotypes and omits some of them. The sample shows roughly 700,000 clones, roughly 90% of them seen only once. Sample treatment: roughly 18 received Ad26.COV2.S at low or high dose, single or two shots; roughly five received placebo; per-sample allocation not given. Repertoires come from day 63 after the first vaccine or placebo injection. Sample: peripheral blood, taken in a trial of Ad26.COV2.S vaccine versus placebo. These receptors all stem from a person aged 18 to 59 who received the Ad26.COV2.S COVID-19 vaccine or a placebo.

This clone was counted ten times or more. The chain combines TRBV14 with TRBJ2-1; D perhaps matches TRBD2 (6 bases). CDR3 length: 18 residues. CDR1 and CDR2 (germline): SGHDN, FVKESK. Trimming left V 0 bases short and J 3 bases short, with 18 bases between. CDR3 nucleotides: TGTGCCAGCAGCCAAGATGTTAGGGACTCCTTTAGCTACAATGAGCAGTTCTTC. This gives the protein CASSQDVRDSFSYNEQFF.

This chain joins TRBV5-6 and TRBJ1-2, with D unclear. This CDR3 has 15 amino acids. Germline lookup yields CDR1 SGHDT and CDR2 YYEEEE. V gave up 0 bases and J gave up 5 bases, with 14 bases separating them. CDR3 region: CASSLARTSDYGYTF. The CDR3 DNA sequence: TGTGCCAGCAGCTTGGCTAGGACCAGTGATTATGGCTACACCTTC.

The V call is TRBV3-1 (or the pseudogene TRBV3-2), the J call TRBJ1-3; 7 bases fit TRBD1. CDR1 is LGHDT and CDR2 is YNNKEL in the germline V gene (reference sequence). This CDR3 contains 15 residues. V gave up 5 bases and J gave up 3 bases; unmatched junction bases: 7. The DNA of the CDR3 is TGTGCCAGCAGCGCCCGGGACAGCTTTGGAAACACCATATATTTT. Protein product: CASSARDSFGNTIYF.

V and J are TRBV6-1 and TRBJ1-6; no firm D call. The V gene's germline CDR1 is MNHNS and CDR2 SASEGT. V was shortened by 2 bases and J by 7 bases, with 12 bases between the two germline ends. CDR3 length: 15 residues. In DNA, the CDR3 is TGTGCCAGCAGTGAAAACAGCGCCGGGAATTCACCCCTCCACTTT. It yields the protein CASSENSAGNSPLHF.

The gene calls are TRBV2 and TRBJ2-5, with D perhaps matching TRBD1 (6 bases). Per the germline V gene, CDR1 is SNHLY and CDR2 is FYNNEI. The length of the CDR3 is 16 residues. The V gene lost 8 bases and the J gene lost 4 bases, with 23 bases spanning the gap. The CDR3 bases are TGTGCCAGCTCCCTAACTCGTAGTAGGGGGACAGAGACCCAGTACTTC. Translated: CASSLTRSRGTETQYF.

Of note for this clone: The junction does not match germline at one end; this may be a read error. The chain uses TRBV6-1 and TRBJ2-1; D tentatively fits TRBD1 or TRBD2 (6 bases each). The CDR3 is 15 residues long. Germline CDR1 MNHNS, CDR2 SASEGT. Here the CDR3 reads CASNEMGGPANEQFF. The CDR3 bases are TGTGCCAGCAATGAAATGGGGGGCCCGGCGAATGAGCAGTTCTTC.

This chain uses TRBV7-9 with TRBJ1-1; D is unclear. The CDR3 consists of 11 residues. The V end was cut by 1 base, the J end by 8 bases, with 5 bases between. Looked up from germline, CDR1 is SEHNR and CDR2 is FQNEAQ (reference sequence). CDR3 bases: TGTGCCAGCAGCTTAGGGGAGGAAGCTTTCTTT. Its translation is CASSLGEEAFF. The entire variable domain, with the rest obtained from reference TRBV7-9 and TRBJ1-1, is as follows: DTGVSQNPRHKITKRGQNVTFRCDPISEHNRLYWYRQTLGQGPEFLTYFQNEAQLEKSRLLSDRFSAERPKGSFSTLEIQRTEQGDSAMYLCASSLGEEAFFGQGTRLTVV.

The chain carries TRBV18 and TRBJ2-3; no clear D. Per the germline V gene, CDR1 is KGHSH and CDR2 is LQKENI. V shed 3 bases and J shed 2 bases, with 12 bases lying between them. The CDR3 length is 15 residues. For the CDR3, the DNA is TGTGCCAGCTCACCGTCCGACTCGCTCACAGATACGCAGTATTTT. Protein: CASSPSDSLTDTQYF.

The chain has TRBV10-3 and TRBJ2-5; D not certain. The CDR3 is 15 amino acids. The V and J ends lost 0 bases and 0 bases respectively, with 8 bases between them. CDR1 is ENHRY and CDR2 is SYGVKD in the germline V gene. CDR3 amino acids: CAISESIQNQETQYF. CDR3 coding DNA: TGTGCCATCAGTGAGTCGATACAAAACCAAGAGACCCAGTACTTC.

This sequence joins TRBV6-2 or TRBV6-3 and TRBJ1-6; tentatively, D is TRBD1 (6 bases). The CDR3 extends over 15 amino acids. Germline-derived CDR1 and CDR2 are MNHEY and SVGEGT. The ends were cut back, 0 bases at V and 10 bases at J, with 13 bases in the middle. The CDR3 sequence is CASSYSGGLGSPLHF. CDR3 DNA sequence: TGTGCCAGCAGTTACTCAGGGGGGCTGGGATCACCCCTCCACTTT.

The J gene is TRBJ2-7, the V gene TRBV19, with 7 bases lining up with TRBD1. Trimming removed 5 bases from V and 4 bases from J; junction bases left unmatched: 11. Germline values: CDR1 LNHDA, CDR2 SQIVND (reference sequence). This CDR3 is built from 15 residues. The CDR3 sequence is CASSPRTGPGYEQYF. In DNA, the CDR3 is TGTGCCAGTAGTCCACGGACAGGCCCCGGGTACGAGCAGTACTTC.

The chain is built from TRBV18 and TRBJ2-7; no definite D call. V was clipped by 6 bases and J by 0 bases, with 15 bases between them. This CDR3 region has 15 residues. The germline V gene encodes CDR1 KGHSH and CDR2 LQKENI. This chain's CDR3 is CASSQPVGFSYEQYF. Here the CDR3 DNA reads TGTGCCAGCTCCCAGCCTGTGGGTTTCTCCTACGAGCAGTACTTC.

The rearrangement links TRBV18 to TRBJ1-4; TRBD1 might be the D (6 bases). V lost 2 bases and J 7 bases, leaving 14 bases between the germline ends. The CDR3 has 15 residues. Germline V lookup: CDR1 KGHSH, CDR2 LQKENI. CDR3 sequence (DNA): TGTGCCAGCTCACCAATCAGGGGCGCGGGTGAAAAACTGTTTTTT. Residues: CASSPIRGAGEKLFF.

This clone was counted only a few times. This chain links TRBV18 with TRBJ2-7, with a possible D match to TRBD2 (6 bases). Trimming took 4 bases from V and 5 from J, leaving 15 bases between them. The CDR3 has 14 residues. Germline V CDR1 and CDR2: KGHSH, LQKENI. The CDR3 is CASSRVAGGHEQYF. The DNA of the CDR3 is TGTGCCAGCTCACGTGTAGCCGGGGGTCACGAGCAGTACTTC.

In this sample, this clone turned up once. The chain uses TRBV10-3 and TRBJ2-5; D unclear. Germline-derived CDR1 and CDR2 are ENHRY and SYGVKD. There are 13 residues in the CDR3. Trimming shortened V by 2 bases and J by 5 bases, and 9 bases separated the two germline ends. The CDR3 DNA sequence: TGTGCCATCAGTGAGCTGGAATCGGAGACCCAGTACTTC. This gives the protein CAISELESETQYF.

The chain recombines TRBV9 with TRBJ2-7; 9 positions match TRBD1. V lost 3 bases to trimming and J lost 6 bases; unmatched junction nucleotides: 4. The CDR3 has 13 amino acids. Germline CDR1 and CDR2: SGDLS and YYNGEE. The CDR3 sequence: CASSDRTGVEQYF. The CDR3, as DNA: TGTGCCAGCAGCGATCGGACAGGGGTCGAGCAGTACTTC.

This sequence joins TRBV19 and TRBJ2-7; D is ambiguous. CDR3 length: 19 residues. Germline V gene lookup returns CDR1 LNHDA and CDR2 SQIVND (reference sequence). V lost 1 base, J lost 2 bases, and 24 bases lay in between. The CDR3 spells CASSIGEWKGTVKAYEQYF. CDR3 coding DNA: TGTGCCAGTAGTATAGGAGAGTGGAAGGGAACGGTAAAGGCCTACGAGCAGTACTTC.

This chain links TRBV27 with TRBJ2-7; D unclear. CDR3 length equals 16 residues. V lost 2 bases to trimming and J lost 3 bases, with 17 bases between them. The germline V gene encodes CDR1 MNHEY and CDR2 SMNVEV (reference sequence). CDR3 loop: CASSLGIASWGYEQYF. CDR3 bases: TGTGCCAGCAGTTTAGGGATAGCCTCGTGGGGCTACGAGCAGTACTTC.

The genes are TRBV5-1 and TRBJ1-3; D remains ambiguous. The germline V gene encodes CDR1 SGHRS and CDR2 YFSETQ. There are 14 residues in the CDR3. Trimming took off 0 bases at V and 4 bases at J, with 8 bases between the two ends. The CDR3 spells CASSLEGRGNTIYF. The CDR3 DNA sequence: TGCGCCAGCAGCTTGGAAGGGCGAGGAAACACCATATATTTT.

Concerning this clone: The sample carries other DNA sequences with the same CDR3. The chain couples TRBV7-2 to TRBJ2-3; maybe TRBD2 (5 bases). CDR1 and CDR2 from the germline V gene are SGHTA and FQGNSA. The CDR3 has 16 amino acids. V shed 1 base and J shed 1 base, with 12 bases lying between them. The CDR3 bases are TGTGCCAGCAGCTTAGAATGGGCCGGGGGCACAGATACGCAGTATTTT. It translates to CASSLEWAGGTDTQYF. The full variable domain, rest sourced from reference TRBV7-2 and TRBJ2-3, is GAGVSQSPSNKVTEKGKDVELRCDPISGHTALYWYRQSLGQGLEFLIYFQGNSAPDKSGLPSDRFSAERTGGSVSTLTIQRTQQEDSAVYLCASSLEWAGGTDTQYFGPGTRLTVL.

The gene calls are TRBV5-4 and TRBJ2-2; D possibly uses TRBD1 or TRBD2 (5 bases each). CDR1 is SGHNT and CDR2 is YYREEE in the germline V gene (reference sequence). This CDR3 has 16 residues. Trimming stripped 2 bases from V and 4 bases from J, with 15 bases between. CDR3 bases: TGTGCCAGCAGCTTAGGGCCCTTGAGGGGCACCGGGGAGCTGTTTTTT. Translating it yields CASSLGPLRGTGELFF.